This T cell receptor (beta chain) was sequenced for a study of blood T cell repertoires in COVID-19. Study context: The United States, Italy and Spain supplied acute and convalescent COVID-19 samples. PBMCs, B-cell-depleted T cells, or T cells were the source of the cDNA or gDNA that made up the material.

TCRdb's copy holds only in-frame clones and misses some; the assay was immunoSEQ multiplex PCR. Among 150,000 to 200,000 clones listed, 88% were seen once. The sequenced material came from peripheral blood. The sequence was collected from a man in his forties or fifties with active or convalescent COVID-19.

The CDR3 loop reads CASSQDRPETSGGFYNEQFF. The DNA for the CDR3 is TGTGCCAGCAGCCAAGATCGACCCGAGACTAGCGGGGGGTTCTACAATGAGCAGTTCTTC. V gene TRBV3-1 (or the pseudogene TRBV3-2) combines with J gene TRBJ2-1; TRBD2 agrees at 13 bases. Germline V gene data show CDR1 as LGHDT and CDR2 as YNNKEL (reference sequence). This CDR3 spans 20 amino acids. J was trimmed by 3 bases and V by 0 bases; bases with no gene match: 11.